The text below deals with one T cell receptor beta chain. As yet, its antigen is unknown. PCR employed 60 Vbeta and 13 Jbeta primers. Here immunoSEQ multiplex PCR was the method, and the copy in TCRdb shows in-frame clones only, minus some. The sample holds some 130,000 clones, 78% seen once. The source of the sample is a study of cytomegalovirus exposure and HLA in healthy donors. Study outcomes and limitations: Several of the most significant clusters appeared, in a later analysis, to be linked to common viral pathogens.

The CDR3 is made up of 13 amino acids. V shed 7 bases and J 7 bases; nucleotides not matched to a gene: 7. Germline CDR1 reads LNHDA; CDR2 reads SQIVND (reference sequence). This receptor was identified in a female donor in good health and CMV-seronegative. Sequenced input: PBMCs. V gene TRBV19 combines with J gene TRBJ2-5, with 9 positions matching TRBD1. In DNA form, the CDR3 reads TGTGCCAGTACCGAACAGGGGGCAGGGACCCAGTACTTC. This codes for CASTEQGAGTQYF.